The clone carrying this T cell receptor (beta chain) appeared many times. Its specificity is unknown. Semi-nested PCR with Nested Universal Primer A followed constant-region reverse priming of full-length variable regions. TCRdb independently ran MiXCR on the 5' RACE reads; one entry per CDR3 protein. The data contain 35,000 to 50,000 distinct CDR3 sequences, about 32% of them singletons. Study-level results: Tumor-infiltrating Treg TCR alpha and beta sequences overlapped most with tumor naive CD4+ T cells, then blood naive.

The CDR3 is 14 amino acids. Trimming cost V 1 base and J 5 bases, with 8 bases left between them. CDR1 is SEHNR, CDR2 FQNEAQ, per germline (reference sequence). The sequence was collected from a female donor with breast cancer. The chain recombines TRBV7-9 with TRBJ2-2, with D perhaps matching TRBD1 (5 bases). The sequencing sample was made of tumor-infiltrating memory CD4+ T cells sorted from the breast tumor. Subset of the sample: memory CD4+ T cells, CD4+CD45RO+CD25-. The CDR3 here is CASSLGRATGELFF. CDR3 coding DNA: TGTGCCAGCAGCTTAGGCAGGGCTACCGGGGAGCTGTTTTTT.